This record covers a single TCR beta chain. Using immunoSEQ multiplex PCR, the repertoire was profiled, and TCRdb retains in-frame clones only, with some absent. Here the sample spans roughly 180,000 clones, around 91% being singletons. The sample is drawn from a study of T cell responses to AZD1222 COVID-19 vaccine. This sequence was found in an adult in good health. The sequenced sample was peripheral blood, obtained on day 0 of AZD1222 vaccination.

Here the CDR3 DNA reads TGTGCCAGCAGCCAAGAGTTGCTAGCGGGCTCCAATGAGCAGTTCTTC. This gives the protein CASSQELLAGSNEQFF. This chain links TRBV3-1 (or the pseudogene TRBV3-2) with TRBJ2-1, with 8 bases that match TRBD2. The CDR3 extends over 16 amino acids. The V segment lost 0 bases and the J segment 6 bases; nucleotides outside the gene matches: 7. Germline-derived CDR1 and CDR2 are LGHDT and YNNKEL (reference sequence).